The 24 T cell receptor beta chains below were found in one sample sequenced in a study of blood T cell repertoires in COVID-19 (TCRdb year 2020). Libraries were constructed by the immunoSEQ multiplex PCR assay. TCRdb re-hosts the immuneACCESS table, in-frame sequences only. Its copies lack some clones; in the studies checked, an unresolved V gene accounts for under half of them, and the cause for the rest is not known. The sample table shows around 240,000 clones, and 91% are seen once. 0.95% to 1.5% of the sample is in the top ten clones. The sample consisted of PBMCs or T cells enriched from blood (not recorded which). These receptors were collected from a human donor in a cohort exposed to, infected with or recovered from COVID-19 (not recorded which). The donor label of this sample is uncertain.

The chain uses TRBV6-2 or TRBV6-3 and TRBJ1-1; 8 bases are a match to TRBD1. CDR1 is MNHEY and CDR2 is SVGEGT in the germline V gene. The V gene end was trimmed by 5 bases and the J gene end by 2 bases; junction bases not matched to a gene: 7. The CDR3 runs to 15 residues. The CDR3 sequence is CASSRPGQVNTEAFF. The CDR3, as DNA: TGTGCCAGCAGTCGTCCGGGACAGGTAAACACTGAAGCTTTCTTT.

The V gene is TRBV5-1, the J gene TRBJ2-7, with 9 bases matching TRBD1. Trimming at V came to 3 bases and at J to 7 bases, leaving 5 bases not matched to a gene. Germline V gene data show CDR1 as SGHRS and CDR2 as YFSETQ. This CDR3 is 13 amino acids long. CDR3 sequence reads: CASSWGQGKEQYF. The CDR3 bases are TGCGCCAGCAGCTGGGGACAGGGAAAAGAGCAGTACTTC.

This clone showed up just a few times. The chain has TRBV29-1 and TRBJ1-1; D is uncertain. Germline-derived CDR1 and CDR2 are SQVTM and ANQGSEA. The V end was cut by 3 bases, the J end by 2 bases, with 10 bases between. This CDR3 spans 13 amino acids. Here the CDR3 DNA reads TGCAGCGTTGATGTCACATCTAACACTGAAGCTTTCTTT. Its protein is CSVDVTSNTEAFF.

J is TRBJ1-2 and V is TRBV29-1; D not certain. The CDR3 sequence is 12 residues long. Germline V CDR1 and CDR2: SQVTM, ANQGSEA. Trimming cost V 3 bases and J 8 bases, with 13 bases left between them. The CDR3 sequence: CSVDEGGEGYTF. The CDR3 nucleotides read TGCAGCGTTGATGAGGGCGGGGAAGGCTACACCTTC.

The gene calls are TRBV25-1 and TRBJ2-3, with D possibly TRBD2 on 6 matching bases. Germline CDR1 is MGHDK and CDR2 is SYGVNS. The CDR3 is made up of 15 amino acids. V was clipped by 1 base and J by 5 bases, with 13 bases between them. CDR3 sequence: CASSELPGRGDTQYF. Written as DNA, the CDR3 is TGTGCCAGCAGTGAATTACCTGGGCGGGGAGATACGCAGTATTTT.

This chain uses TRBV7-2 with TRBJ1-5, with a possible D match to TRBD1 (6 bases). The germline V gene has CDR1 SGHTA and CDR2 FQGNSA. The CDR3 has 13 residues. With 10 bases removed from V and 5 bases from J, the gap between germline ends came to 15 bases. The CDR3 loop reads CATSRDTDQPQHF. Here the CDR3 DNA reads TGTGCCACCTCCCGGGACACCGATCAGCCCCAGCATTTT.

This clone was detected once. The chain recombines TRBV5-1 with TRBJ2-7; D perhaps matches TRBD1 (5 bases). V was pared by 2 bases and J by 3 bases, with 15 bases between. The germline CDR1 and CDR2 sequences are SGHRS and YFSETQ. The CDR3 extends over 15 amino acids. CDR3 region: CASSFRAGKSYEQYF. CDR3 DNA: TGCGCCAGCAGCTTTAGGGCAGGGAAAAGCTACGAGCAGTACTTC.

The rearrangement joins TRBV18 to TRBJ2-5, with TRBD1 identical over 9 bases. CDR1 and CDR2 from the germline V gene are KGHSH and LQKENI. V was pared by 4 bases and J by 2 bases, with 2 bases of the junction left unmatched. The CDR3 consists of 14 residues. The CDR3 spells CASSQDRGQETQYF. CDR3 bases: TGTGCCAGCTCACAAGACAGGGGGCAAGAGACCCAGTACTTC.

The chain combines TRBV29-1 with TRBJ2-3; D is undetermined. The V gene's germline CDR1 is SQVTM and CDR2 ANQGSEA. This CDR3 contains 10 residues. V shed 4 bases and J shed 5 bases, with 4 bases lying between them. CDR3: CSVGRDTQYF. The CDR3 bases are TGCAGCGTTGGCAGAGATACGCAGTATTTT.

This chain connects TRBV2 to TRBJ2-7; no firm D call. Trimming shortened V by 10 bases and J by 0 bases, and 16 bases separated the two germline ends. Germline V gene sequence: CDR1 SNHLY, CDR2 FYNNEI. CDR3 size: 14 residues. This CDR3 reads CATLHPSDSYEQYF. CDR3 nucleotides: TGTGCCACCCTGCACCCCAGTGACTCCTACGAGCAGTACTTC.

In its sample, this clone was seen once. J is TRBJ2-7 and V is TRBV4-3; no clear D. Trimming pared 0 bases from V and 1 base from J, leaving 7 bases between. This CDR3 spans 14 amino acids. Per germline, CDR1 LGHNA and CDR2 YSLEER. The CDR3 DNA follows: TGCGCCAGCAGCCAAGAACTCCCGTCCTACGAGCAGTACTTC. Protein: CASSQELPSYEQYF.

In DNA, the CDR3 is TGTGCCAGCAGCTTGGGTCGACTGTTTACCCAGCTTGGTAGACCCCTCCACTTT. Translating gives CASSLGRLFTQLGRPLHF. The rearrangement uses TRBV11-2 and TRBJ1-6; D remains unclear. CDR1 SGHAT and CDR2 FQNNGV come from the germline V gene. There are 18 residues in the CDR3. V was shortened by 3 bases and J by 12 bases, with 27 bases between the two germline ends.

This chain links TRBV15 with TRBJ1-4; a possible D gene is TRBD1 (5 bases). Trimming pared 4 bases from V and 7 bases from J, leaving 16 bases between. The CDR3 covers 15 residues. The V gene's germline CDR1 is LNHNV and CDR2 YYDKDF (reference sequence). Here the CDR3 DNA reads TGTGCCACCAGCAACAGCAGGGCGCTCTCTGAAAAACTGTTTTTT. Translated: CATSNSRALSEKLFF.

The J gene is TRBJ1-4, the V gene TRBV7-3; D unresolved. Germline V gives CDR1 SGHTA, CDR2 FQGTGA. V lost 1 base and J lost 5, with 23 bases in between. There are 19 residues in the CDR3. The CDR3 here is CASSLIRRDPNLQNEKLFF. Written as DNA, the CDR3 is TGTGCCAGCAGCTTAATTCGGCGGGATCCCAATTTACAAAATGAAAAACTGTTTTTT.

The V and J genes are TRBV27 and TRBJ2-1; TRBD2 might be the D (6 bases). The CDR3 extends over 14 amino acids. Germline V gives CDR1 MNHEY, CDR2 SMNVEV (reference sequence). V was trimmed by 2 bases and J by 7 bases, leaving 12 bases between them. The CDR3 sequence: CASSLRQGGNEQFF. The CDR3 DNA reads TGTGCCAGCAGTTTAAGGCAGGGAGGTAATGAGCAGTTCTTC.

This clone was seen just once. This rearrangement joins TRBV3-1 (or the pseudogene TRBV3-2) to TRBJ1-5; D is perhaps TRBD1 (5 bases). Trimming cost V 0 bases and J 2 bases, with 5 bases left between them. This CDR3 comprises 14 residues. Germline V gives CDR1 LGHDT, CDR2 YNNKEL (reference sequence). The CDR3 loop reads CASSQEQGNQPQHF. The CDR3 DNA sequence: TGTGCCAGCAGCCAAGAACAGGGCAATCAGCCCCAGCATTTT.

The CDR3 DNA follows: TGTGCCAGCAGCTTAGAACTAGCGGGTGGAGATACGCAGTATTTT. Residues: CASSLELAGGDTQYF. The rearrangement uses TRBV11-2 and TRBJ2-3; 9 bases fit TRBD2. V trimming: 0 bases; J trimming: 5 bases; junction bases outside the gene matches: 3. Germline lookup yields CDR1 SGHAT and CDR2 FQNNGV. The CDR3 totals 15 residues.

The V gene is TRBV24-1, the J gene TRBJ1-1; D not resolved. CDR3 length: 13 amino acids. Germline V gives CDR1 KGHDR, CDR2 SFDVKD. Trimming shortened V by 7 bases and J by 1 base, and 9 bases separated the two germline ends. The CDR3: CATRNRENTEAFF. CDR3 DNA: TGTGCCACCAGGAACCGGGAGAACACTGAAGCTTTCTTT.

The chain has TRBV7-9 and TRBJ2-3, with TRBD2 matching over 10 bases. CDR3 length equals 16 residues. Germline assignment: CDR1 SEHNR and CDR2 FQNEAQ (reference sequence). V was clipped by 5 bases and J by 3 bases; unmatched bases: 8. CDR3 sequence: CASSRAVAGGTDTQYF. The CDR3 region has the DNA TGTGCCAGCAGCCGCGCAGTAGCGGGGGGAACAGATACGCAGTATTTT.

This sequence joins TRBV5-1 and TRBJ1-4; 7 bases align to TRBD1. Germline V gene lookup returns CDR1 SGHRS and CDR2 YFSETQ. Germline trimming cut 2 bases from V and 3 bases from J; bases unmatched to any gene: 7. The CDR3 extends over 16 amino acids. As DNA, the CDR3 is TGCGCCAGCAGCTTTGAGGGGGCACTAGCTAATGAAAAACTGTTTTTT. It translates to CASSFEGALANEKLFF.

The chain joins TRBV7-3 to TRBJ2-2, with D possibly matching TRBD1 (5 bases). CDR3 size: 13 residues. Germline CDR1 is SGHTA and CDR2 is FQGTGA. Trimming took 1 base from V and 5 from J, leaving 5 bases between them. CDR3 bases: TGTGCCAGCAGCTTAAGACAGACCGGGGAGCTGTTTTTT. It codes for CASSLRQTGELFF.

The chain joins TRBV18 to TRBJ2-7; 13 bases line up with TRBD2. The germline V gene has CDR1 KGHSH and CDR2 LQKENI. This CDR3 has 15 residues. The ends lost 3 bases at V and 2 bases at J; junction bases unmatched: 1. CDR3 DNA: TGTGCCAGCTCACCTGGACTAGCGGGGGCCTACGAGCAGTACTTC. The encoded protein is CASSPGLAGAYEQYF.

The V and J genes are TRBV4-1 and TRBJ2-4; perhaps TRBD2 as D (6 bases). CDR3 length equals 19 residues. Germline assignment: CDR1 MGHRA and CDR2 YSYEKL. V was pared by 1 base and J by 1 base, with 20 bases between. The CDR3 DNA reads as TGCGCCAGCAGCCAAGGAGTAGCAAGGAGGGATTCGGCCAAAAACATTCAGTACTTC. This gives the protein CASSQGVARRDSAKNIQYF.

This clone was detected only a few times. The chain joins TRBV5-1 to TRBJ1-2; D remains ambiguous. The CDR3 has 13 amino acids. CDR1 and CDR2 from the germline V gene are SGHRS and YFSETQ. Between the trimmed V and J ends, which lost 2 bases and 1 base, there was a span of 6 bases. The CDR3 is CASSFGVNYGYTF. Written as DNA, the CDR3 is TGCGCCAGCAGCTTCGGGGTTAACTATGGCTACACCTTC.